There are many counts of the clone carrying this T cell receptor (beta chain). Its antigen is not known. Original processing notes: The study's classifier, a distant-metastasis tool for papillary thyroid cancer, was built using CDR3 differences across clinicopathological groups. MiXCR was used by TCRdb to re-call the PCR reads. TCRdb assigned the V and J calls; the authors' analysis was not used. The sample contains over 10,000 clones, 25% to 30% of which appear only once. The CDR3 spans 12 residues. Germline V CDR1 and CDR2: SNHLY, FYNNEI. The germline V and J ends were trimmed by 5 bases and 7 bases, with 6 bases remaining between them. The data originate from a study of metastatic and nonmetastatic thyroid tumors. Study-wide context: Repertoires from malignant and benign thyroid patients were compared across blood and tumor or nodule tissue. Points from the study as a whole: The reported finding was significantly higher TCR beta diversity in malignant thyroid tumors relative to benign nodules, in blood and tumor.

No patient had received any treatment before thyroid surgery. The chain recombines TRBV2 with TRBJ1-6; weak D call: TRBD1 (6 bases). The receptor was derived from a female donor with papillary thyroid cancer or a benign thyroid nodule (not recorded which). Some clones in this sample may be carry-over from other donors' samples. Sequenced: tumor tissue. As DNA, the CDR3 is TGTGCCAGCAGTACAGGGAATTCACCCCTCCACTTT. Its protein product is CASSTGNSPLHF.